Shown below are 18 T cell receptor beta chains from a single sample sequenced in a study of blood T cell repertoires in COVID-19. Sequencing was performed with immunoSEQ multiplex PCR; in TCRdb, only in-frame clones are kept and a portion is missing. This table holds tens of thousands of clones, around 80% found once. The source material was peripheral blood. The receptor source for this set is a woman older than 75 with active or convalescent COVID-19.

This chain connects TRBV2 to TRBJ1-5; D might be TRBD1 (6 bases). CDR1 and CDR2 (germline): SNHLY, FYNNEI. The CDR3 has 13 amino acids. V lost 5 bases, J lost 6 bases, and 11 bases lay in between. The CDR3 DNA reads as TGTGCCAGCAGTACCAGGGGTTCTCAGCCCCAGCATTTT. Protein: CASSTRGSQPQHF. The whole variable domain, filled in from reference TRBV2 and TRBJ1-5, reads EPEVTQTPSHQVTQMGQEVILRCVPISNHLYFYWYRQILGQKVEFLVSFYNNEISEKSEIFDDQFSVERPDGSNFTLKIRSTKLEDSAMYFCASSTRGSQPQHFGDGTRLSIL.

The chain uses TRBV9 and TRBJ2-7; 7 positions agree with TRBD1. CDR3 length: 15 amino acids. V dropped 0 bases and J dropped 4; count of bases not matched to a gene: 7. Germline lookup yields CDR1 SGDLS and CDR2 YYNGEE. For the CDR3, the DNA is TGTGCCAGCAGCGTAGATGCACAGGGGAGATACGAGCAGTACTTC. It codes for CASSVDAQGRYEQYF. Complete variable domain (other parts from reference TRBV9 and TRBJ2-7): DSGVTQTPKHLITATGQRVTLRCSPRSGDLSVYWYQQSLDQGLQFLIQYYNGEERAKGNILERFSAQQFPDLHSELNLSSLELGDSALYFCASSVDAQGRYEQYFGPGTRLTVT.

This chain uses TRBV3-1 (or the pseudogene TRBV3-2) with TRBJ2-3; TRBD2 aligns across 14 bases. Germline CDR1 reads LGHDT; CDR2 reads YNNKEL (reference sequence). The CDR3 sequence is 16 residues long. The V gene end was trimmed by 2 bases and the J gene end by 5 bases; junction bases not matched to a gene: 3. The chain's CDR3 is CASSQRLAGGQDTQYF. The CDR3, as DNA: TGTGCCAGCAGCCAAAGACTAGCGGGGGGGCAAGATACGCAGTATTTT.

This sequence joins TRBV7-2 and TRBJ1-5; D is perhaps TRBD1 (5 bases). CDR1 is SGHTA, CDR2 FQGNSA, per germline. The CDR3 sequence is 14 residues long. V lost 2 bases to trimming and J lost 1 base, with 6 bases between them. CDR3 residues: CASSLRGSNQPQHF. CDR3 coding DNA: TGTGCCAGCAGCTTACGGGGGAGCAATCAGCCCCAGCATTTT.

V is TRBV6-5 and J is TRBJ2-7, with D possibly matching TRBD2 (6 bases). The CDR3 loop spans 12 amino acids. Germline CDR1 is MNHEY and CDR2 is SVGAGI. Trimming stripped 8 bases from V and 4 bases from J, with 12 bases between. The CDR3 sequence: CASGPSGYEQYF. In nucleotides, the CDR3 is TGTGCCAGCGGCCCGAGCGGGTACGAGCAGTACTTC.

The rearrangement uses TRBV5-1 and TRBJ1-2; TRBD1 matches 8 bases. V dropped 4 bases and J dropped 8; count of bases not matched to a gene: 28. The CDR3 runs to 20 residues. Germline CDR1 is SGHRS and CDR2 is YFSETQ. The CDR3 is CASSIGQGHFGRGISIGYTF. The CDR3, as DNA: TGCGCCAGCAGCATCGGACAGGGCCACTTTGGCCGGGGGATTTCAATAGGCTACACCTTC.

V and J are TRBV5-6 and TRBJ1-1; a weak D match, TRBD1 (5 bases). Germline CDR1 reads SGHDT; CDR2 reads YYEEEE. The V gene lost 2 bases and the J gene lost 10 bases, with 18 bases spanning the gap. The CDR3 consists of 14 residues. The CDR3 bases are TGTGCCAGCAGCTTTATAGACAGCCTATCGGCAGCTTTCTTT. Encoded protein: CASSFIDSLSAAFF.

This clone occurred once. The chain recombines TRBV7-6 with TRBJ2-5, with D perhaps matching TRBD2 (6 bases). The CDR3 length is 16 residues. Deletions cut 5 bases from V and 5 bases from J, with 21 bases between. Germline V gene data show CDR1 as SGHVS and CDR2 as FNYEAQ. In DNA form, the CDR3 reads TGTGCCAGCAGCCCTACCCTAAGACTAGAGGTGGAGACCCAGTACTTC. Amino acid sequence: CASSPTLRLEVETQYF.

In its sample, this clone was seen a few times. The V gene is TRBV4-1, the J gene TRBJ2-1, with D perhaps matching TRBD2 (6 bases). Per germline, CDR1 MGHRA and CDR2 YSYEKL. V was pared by 4 bases and J by 8 bases, with 18 bases between. The CDR3 is made up of 15 amino acids. In nucleotides, the CDR3 is TGCGCCAGCAGCCGTACCGTAACCACGGGAGATGAGCAGTTCTTC. This sequence encodes CASSRTVTTGDEQFF.

The gene calls are TRBV7-2 and TRBJ1-6, with D maybe TRBD1 (6 bases). CDR3 length equals 16 residues. CDR1 SGHTA and CDR2 FQGNSA come from the germline V gene. V was trimmed by 1 base and J by 5 bases, leaving 12 bases between them. The DNA for the CDR3 is TGTGCCAGCAGCTTAGTTGCAGGGGCAGATAATTCACCCCTCCACTTT. Translation gives CASSLVAGADNSPLHF.

As concerns this clone: One end of the junction is discordant with germline, which a read error may explain. The gene calls are TRBV7-7 and TRBJ2-2; 7 bases are shared with TRBD1. Germline V gene data show CDR1 as SSHAT and CDR2 as FNYEAQ (reference sequence). There are 15 residues in the CDR3. The CDR3 nucleotides read TGTGCTAGCAGCTTAGAGACTCAGGGGGCCGGGGAGCTGTTTTTT. It specifies CASSLETQGAGELFF.

The chain has TRBV28 and TRBJ1-5, with 10 bases matching TRBD1. V trimming: 4 bases; J trimming: 8 bases; junction bases outside the gene matches: 5. Looked up from germline, CDR1 is MDHEN and CDR2 is SYDVKM. The CDR3 consists of 14 residues. The CDR3 reads CASSSGQGLEPQHF. The CDR3 DNA follows: TGTGCCAGCAGTTCGGGACAGGGGTTGGAGCCCCAGCATTTT.

The chain employs TRBV4-1 and TRBJ2-3, with unresolved D. The CDR3 is made up of 16 amino acids. In germline, CDR1 is MGHRA, CDR2 YSYEKL. Between the trimmed V and J ends, which lost 1 base and 2 bases, there was a span of 13 bases. CDR3 sequence: CASSQGLYLFTDTQYF. CDR3 DNA: TGCGCCAGCAGCCAAGGGTTGTACTTGTTCACAGATACGCAGTATTTT.

About this clone itself: Other DNA sequences from this sample encode an identical CDR3 as well. V is TRBV5-5 and J is TRBJ2-7; possible D gene TRBD2, 5 bases. CDR3 size: 15 residues. CDR1 and CDR2 from the germline V gene are SGHKS and YYEKEE (reference sequence). V was shortened by 3 bases and J by 0 bases, with 13 bases between the two germline ends. CDR3 bases: TGTGCCAGCAGCTCTTGGACGGGAAGCTCCTACGAGCAGTACTTC. Protein product: CASSSWTGSSYEQYF.

The rearrangement links TRBV9 to TRBJ1-2, with 9 bases fitting TRBD1. Germline lookup yields CDR1 SGDLS and CDR2 YYNGEE. This CDR3 has 16 amino acids. V gave up 3 bases and J gave up 0 bases; unmatched junction bases: 6. CDR3 region: CASSDTGGRANYGYTF. In nucleotides, the CDR3 is TGTGCCAGCAGCGATACAGGGGGCAGAGCTAACTATGGCTACACCTTC.

Here the CDR3 DNA reads TGCAGCGCCGGAGAGGCGGACAGGGAAGGTAACTATGGCTACACCTTC. Its protein product is CSAGEADREGNYGYTF. V usage is TRBV29-1 and J usage is TRBJ1-2, with TRBD1 matching 8 bases. CDR1 is SQVTM and CDR2 is ANQGSEA in the germline V gene. V trimming: 7 bases; J trimming: 1 base; junction bases outside the gene matches: 14. This CDR3 contains 16 residues.

This clone was seen a handful of times. The rearrangement joins TRBV2 to TRBJ2-1; 10 nucleotides agree with TRBD2. From germline, CDR1 is SNHLY and CDR2 FYNNEI. V was pared by 6 bases and J by 7 bases, with 3 bases of the junction left unmatched. CDR3 size: 13 residues. This chain's CDR3 is CASRRGLANEQFF. The CDR3 coding sequence is TGTGCCAGCAGGCGGGGACTAGCGAATGAGCAGTTCTTC. The full variable domain, with the rest looked up from reference TRBV2 and TRBJ2-1, is EPEVTQTPSHQVTQMGQEVILRCVPISNHLYFYWYRQILGQKVEFLVSFYNNEISEKSEIFDDQFSVERPDGSNFTLKIRSTKLEDSAMYFCASRRGLANEQFFGPGTRLTVL.

The chain uses TRBV5-1 and TRBJ1-1; D might be TRBD1 (6 bases). V was shortened by 2 bases and J by 9 bases, with 20 bases between the two germline ends. This CDR3 has 15 residues. CDR1 and CDR2 from the germline V gene are SGHRS and YFSETQ. CDR3 in DNA: TGCGCCAGCAGCTTTGCCGGGACAAAAACGGGGAAAGCTTTCTTT. It is translated as CASSFAGTKTGKAFF.